This T cell receptor beta chain comes out of a study of T-cell memory formation after mild COVID-19. CDR3 length: 15 amino acids. Trimming pared 4 bases from V and 3 bases from J, leaving 12 bases between. This clonotype has a handful of counts. Its target is not known. Study-level findings and limits: A balance of CD4 and CD8 characterized clones contracting day 15 to 85, whereas later expanders leaned CD4+.

MiXCR was run by TCRdb on the 5' RACE reads, yielding one entry per CDR3 protein. The table has over 150,000 distinct CDR3 sequences, 20% to 25% seen once; the top ten hold about 21%. What was sequenced was PBMCs or a T cell subset sorted from them (not recorded which). This receptor was obtained from an adult woman who had mild COVID-19 (a few samples of this study predate the infection). Cell type and time point are not known. This chain uses TRBV12-3 or TRBV12-4 with TRBJ2-2; D is undetermined. The CDR3 sequence is CASSYTAAHTGELFF. Here the CDR3 DNA reads TGTGCCAGCAGTTACACCGCCGCCCACACCGGGGAGCTGTTTTTT.